This is a list of T cell receptor beta chains from one sample in a study of T cells after yellow fever vaccination. TCRdb reanalysed the 5' RACE reads using MiXCR and keeps one entry per CDR3 protein. This sample has around 320,000 distinct CDR3 sequences, with around 4.4% found just once. The sequencing used PBMCs, collected 15 days after the yellow fever booster vaccination. The receptors were sampled from a man aged 18 to 30 who received the YFV17D yellow fever vaccine. The conserved cysteine and the conserved F or W are not part of the CDR3 here. The D gene is left open where the match is weak.

CDR3aa	v_gene	j_gene	d_gene
ASRRLSDPGELF	TRBV6-5	TRBJ2-2	NA
ASSDRTEKKLF	TRBV7-2	TRBJ1-4	NA
ASSLVSRDEQF	TRBV11-2	TRBJ2-1	NA
ASSRGTDIGNTIY	TRBV18	TRBJ1-3	NA
ASSGGPGDTQY	TRBV7-2	TRBJ2-3	NA
ASDPLGGDNEQF	TRBV6-2/TRBV6-3	TRBJ2-1	NA
ASSYRGADNSPLH	TRBV6-2/TRBV6-3	TRBJ1-6	TRBD1
ASSVGAGTQDIQY	TRBV9	TRBJ2-4	NA
ASSLAGVAGNEQY	TRBV5-4	TRBJ2-7	NA
ASSQGQGTKNIQY	TRBV4-1	TRBJ2-4	NA
ASSLSGTGPQETQY	TRBV12-3/TRBV12-4	TRBJ2-5	TRBD1
ASSYRGKGAEAF	TRBV6-6	TRBJ1-1	NA
ASSPPGPYEQY	TRBV7-9	TRBJ2-7	NA